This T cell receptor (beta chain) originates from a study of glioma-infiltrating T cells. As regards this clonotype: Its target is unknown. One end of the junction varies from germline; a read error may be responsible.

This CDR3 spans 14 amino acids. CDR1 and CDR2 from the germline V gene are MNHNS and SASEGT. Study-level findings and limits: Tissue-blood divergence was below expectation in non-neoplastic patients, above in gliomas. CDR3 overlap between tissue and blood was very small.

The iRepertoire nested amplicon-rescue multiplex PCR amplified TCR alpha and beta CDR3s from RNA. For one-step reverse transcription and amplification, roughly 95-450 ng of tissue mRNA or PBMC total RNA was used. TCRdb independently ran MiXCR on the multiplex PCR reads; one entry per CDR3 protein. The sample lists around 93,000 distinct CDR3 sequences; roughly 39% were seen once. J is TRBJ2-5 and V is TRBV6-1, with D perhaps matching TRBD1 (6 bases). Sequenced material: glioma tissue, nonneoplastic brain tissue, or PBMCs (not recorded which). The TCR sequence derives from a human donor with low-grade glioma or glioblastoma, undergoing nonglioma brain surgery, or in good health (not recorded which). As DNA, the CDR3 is TGTGCCGGCGCGACTGGACAGCCCCAAGGGACCCAGTACTTC. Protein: CAGATGQPQGTQYF.